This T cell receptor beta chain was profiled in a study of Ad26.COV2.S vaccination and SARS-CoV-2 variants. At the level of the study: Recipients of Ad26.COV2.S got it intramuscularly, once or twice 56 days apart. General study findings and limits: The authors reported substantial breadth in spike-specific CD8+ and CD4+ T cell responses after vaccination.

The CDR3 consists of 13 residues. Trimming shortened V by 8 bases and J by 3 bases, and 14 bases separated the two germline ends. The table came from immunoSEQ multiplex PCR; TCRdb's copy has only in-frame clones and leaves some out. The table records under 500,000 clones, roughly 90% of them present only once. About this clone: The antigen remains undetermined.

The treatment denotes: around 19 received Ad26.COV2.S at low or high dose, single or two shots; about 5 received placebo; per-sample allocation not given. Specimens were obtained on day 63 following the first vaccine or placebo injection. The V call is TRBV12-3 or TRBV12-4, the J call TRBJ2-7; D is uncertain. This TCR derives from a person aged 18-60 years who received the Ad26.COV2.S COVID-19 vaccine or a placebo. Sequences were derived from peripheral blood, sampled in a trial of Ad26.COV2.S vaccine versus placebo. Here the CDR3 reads CASCIRLNYEQYF. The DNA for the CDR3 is TGTGCCAGCTGCATTAGATTAAACTACGAGCAGTACTTC.